The T cell receptor beta chain under discussion was sequenced for a study of Ad26.COV2.S vaccination and SARS-CoV-2 variants. The CDR3 consists of 14 residues. Looked up from germline, CDR1 is SEHNR and CDR2 is FQNEAQ (reference sequence). The junction had 0 bases not matched to a gene; V was cut back by 5 bases and J by 5 bases. Described treatment: 19 received Ad26.COV2.S at low or high dose, single or two shots; 5 received placebo; per-sample allocation not given. Collection of samples fell on day 63 after the first vaccine or placebo injection. Cohort 1b enrolled adults aged 18-55 years in Boston. Here immunoSEQ multiplex PCR was the method, and the copy in TCRdb shows in-frame clones only, minus some. The data contain approximately 400,000 clones, 83% of them singletons.

The V gene is TRBV7-9, the J gene TRBJ2-3; 14 nucleotides agree with TRBD2. Sequencing used peripheral blood, obtained in a trial of Ad26.COV2.S vaccine versus placebo. The receptor's source is a person aged 18-65 years who received the Ad26.COV2.S COVID-19 vaccine or a placebo. The CDR3 is CASSGTSGRDTQYF. CDR3 nucleotide sequence: TGTGCCAGCAGCGGGACTAGCGGGAGAGATACGCAGTATTTT.